Below, one T cell receptor beta chain is given with its context. The entry originates in a study of T-cell memory formation after mild COVID-19. The CDR3 sequence is 17 residues long. The trim removed 5 bases at V and 2 bases at J, leaving 11 bases unmatched. TCRdb fed the 5' RACE reads into MiXCR, producing one record per CDR3 protein. The sample contains hundreds of thousands of distinct CDR3 sequences, roughly an eighth of which appear only once. The material sequenced was PBMCs or a T cell subset sorted from them (not recorded which). The chain links TRBV12-3 or TRBV12-4 to TRBJ1-4; 7 bases match TRBD1. The receptor was derived from a man between 18 and 35 years old who had mild COVID-19 (a few samples of this study predate the infection). Cell type and time point are not known. DNA of the CDR3: TGTGCCAGCAGTCCCTGGACAGGTCTGGGGACTAATGAAAAACTGTTTTTT. Protein sequence: CASSPWTGLGTNEKLFF.